This T cell receptor (beta chain) was recovered during a study of blood T cell repertoires in COVID-19. Across the study: Acute and convalescent COVID-19 samples came from the United States, Italy and Spain.

The cohort comprised adults aged roughly 18 to 95 years residing in 24 US areas. Clinical history as reported by participants underpinned cohort assignment. In the study's own analysis: The authors estimated nucleated cell counts from reference gene primer amplification. Sequenced by immunoSEQ multiplex PCR; TCRdb stores in-frame clones only, minus some. Clonal size and the V and J genes are those of that table, whereas D and trimming came from the DNA. Here the sample spans 220,000 or so clones, roughly 80% being singletons. This clonotype was obtained from a woman in her 40s with acute COVID-19. The sample comprised PBMCs or T cells enriched from blood (not recorded which).

The CDR3 loop is CASSLGSGGETQYF. CDR3 DNA sequence: TGTGCCAGCAGCTTAGGTAGCGGGGGGGAGACCCAGTACTTC. The chain has TRBV11-2 and TRBJ2-5; 10 bases align to TRBD2. Germline lookup yields CDR1 SGHAT and CDR2 FQNNGV. The CDR3 sequence is 14 residues long. V was pared by 1 base and J by 5 bases, with 1 base of the junction left unmatched.